This T cell receptor beta chain was recovered during a study of cytomegalovirus exposure and HLA in healthy donors. A note on this clone: Its antigen is not identified.

Study observations and caveats: Links to common viral pathogens appeared, in a later analysis, for several of the most significant clusters. Most TCR sequences were uncommon, yet certain public TCRs appeared in many donors.

All donors participated as healthy donors of bone marrow. V lost 4 bases, J lost 4 bases, and 10 bases stayed unmatched. This CDR3 has 15 residues. Looked up from germline, CDR1 is SGDLS and CDR2 is YYNGEE. Primers for the PCR totalled 60 Vbeta and 13 Jbeta. In the original analysis: Later reanalysis found tens of millions of unique TCR beta chains, 9 million to 12 million of them shared. Clones were sequenced by immunoSEQ multiplex PCR, and TCRdb holds only the in-frame ones, with some missing. V, J and clone size derive from that table, while D and trimming were established from the DNA sequence. The sample contains about 200,000 clones, 55% to 75% of which appear only once.

Sequenced material: PBMCs. This receptor was identified in a man aged 35 to 55 in good health and CMV-seropositive. The chain combines TRBV9 with TRBJ1-1, with 7 bases matching TRBD1. The CDR3 region has the DNA TGTGCCAGCAGCCCTATGGGGACAGCCAGCACTGAAGCTTTCTTT. Its protein product is CASSPMGTASTEAFF.